The sequence of this T cell receptor beta chain was determined in a study of cytomegalovirus exposure and HLA in healthy donors. The PCR employed 60 Vbeta primers together with 13 Jbeta primers. Produced via immunoSEQ multiplex PCR; TCRdb's table is partial and in-frame only. The sample has some 200,000 clones; approximately 80% are singletons. In germline, CDR1 is ENHRY, CDR2 SYGVKD. The CDR3 extends over 13 amino acids. The V end was cut by 7 bases, the J end by 2 bases, with 10 bases between. The sample was PBMCs. The sequence came from a woman in her twenties or thirties in good health and CMV-seronegative. The chain joins TRBV10-3 to TRBJ2-3; no definite D call. This CDR3 is CAINEVATDTQYF. The DNA for the CDR3 is TGTGCCATCAACGAGGTGGCCACAGATACGCAGTATTTT.